This TCR beta chain was profiled in a study of monozygotic twins with inflammatory bowel disease. Sampling involved one blood draw (about 2.6 ml) for every donor. Each CDR3 protein gets one entry in TCRdb, which reprocessed the 5' RACE reads and gives no DNA. The data show more than 300,000 distinct CDR3 sequences, and the top ten clones hold 2.5% to 3%. Germline values: CDR1 SGHRS, CDR2 YFSETQ. This CDR3 is 14 amino acids long. V gene TRBV5-1 combines with J gene TRBJ1-5; TCRdb designates TRBD1, a call that cannot be tested without DNA. The receptor was isolated from a human donor with ulcerative colitis or Crohn's disease, or a healthy co-twin of an affected twin (not recorded which). The sample taken for sequencing was blood. The CDR3 reads CASSETGRNQPQHF.